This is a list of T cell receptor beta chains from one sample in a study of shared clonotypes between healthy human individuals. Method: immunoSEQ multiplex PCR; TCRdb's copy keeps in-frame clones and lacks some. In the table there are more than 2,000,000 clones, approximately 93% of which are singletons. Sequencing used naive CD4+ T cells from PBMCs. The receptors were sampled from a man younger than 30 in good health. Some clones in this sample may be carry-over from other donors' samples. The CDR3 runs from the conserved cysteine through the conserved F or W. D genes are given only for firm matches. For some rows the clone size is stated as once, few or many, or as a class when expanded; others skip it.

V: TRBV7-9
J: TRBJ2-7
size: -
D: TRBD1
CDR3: CASSFGPTGNTYEQYF
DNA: TGTGCCAGCAGCTTTGGACCGACAGGGAATACCTACGAGCAGTACTTC

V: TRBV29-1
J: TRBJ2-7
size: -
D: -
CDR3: CSVGVTAYEQYF
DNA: TGCAGCGTTGGGGTGACAGCTTACGAGCAGTACTTC

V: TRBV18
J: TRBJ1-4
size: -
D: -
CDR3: CASSPLVPGQGELFF
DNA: TGTGCCAGCTCACCACTTGTCCCGGGCCAAGGGGAACTGTTTTTT

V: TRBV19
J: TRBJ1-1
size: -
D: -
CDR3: CASSIAPGRGGAEAFF
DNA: TGTGCCAGTAGTATAGCCCCGGGGAGGGGGGGAGCTGAAGCTTTCTTT

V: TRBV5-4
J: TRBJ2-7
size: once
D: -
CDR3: CASSPGAGTYSYEQYF
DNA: TGTGCCAGCAGCCCAGGTGCGGGGACTTACTCCTACGAGCAGTACTTC

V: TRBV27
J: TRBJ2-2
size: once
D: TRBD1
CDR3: CASSLGTVNTGELFF
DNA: TGTGCCAGCAGCCTCGGGACAGTGAACACCGGGGAGCTGTTTTTT

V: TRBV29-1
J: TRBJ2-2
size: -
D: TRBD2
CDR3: CSVTGTSATGELFF
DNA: TGCAGCGTAACCGGGACTAGCGCCACCGGGGAGCTGTTTTTT

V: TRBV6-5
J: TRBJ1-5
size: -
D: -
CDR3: CASSYAALYYQPQHF
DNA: TGTGCCAGCAGTTACGCGGCCCTATATTATCAGCCCCAGCATTTT

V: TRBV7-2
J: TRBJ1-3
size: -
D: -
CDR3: CASSPGIPSGNTIYF
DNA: TGTGCCAGCAGCCCAGGGATACCCTCTGGAAACACCATATATTTT

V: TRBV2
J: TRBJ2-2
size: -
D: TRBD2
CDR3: CASRMGGAGELFF
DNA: TGTGCCAGCAGGATGGGAGGGGCCGGGGAGCTGTTTTTT

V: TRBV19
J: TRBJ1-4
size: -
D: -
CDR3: CASSLKGSGKRLFF
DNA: TGTGCCAGTAGTCTGAAAGGGTCGGGGAAAAGACTGTTTTTT

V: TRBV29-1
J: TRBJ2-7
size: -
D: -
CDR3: CSVGGPAYEQYF
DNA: TGCAGCGTTGGGGGACCGGCCTACGAGCAGTACTTC

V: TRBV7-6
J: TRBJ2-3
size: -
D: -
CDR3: CASSLGSFTDTQYF
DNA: TGTGCCAGCAGCTTAGGGTCCTTCACAGATACGCAGTATTTT

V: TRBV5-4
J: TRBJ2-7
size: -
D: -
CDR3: CASSPGDQAPYEQYF
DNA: TGTGCCAGCAGCCCGGGAGATCAGGCACCTTACGAGCAGTACTTC

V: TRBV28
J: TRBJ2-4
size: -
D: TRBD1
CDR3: CASRRPGQGAKNIQYF
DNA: TGTGCCAGCAGACGCCCGGGACAGGGGGCCAAAAACATTCAGTACTTC

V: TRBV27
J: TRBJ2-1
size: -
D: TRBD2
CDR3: CASSLVRLAGRPSSYNEQFF
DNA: TGTGCCAGCAGTTTAGTCCGACTAGCGGGGCGCCCTAGCTCCTACAATGAGCAGTTCTTC

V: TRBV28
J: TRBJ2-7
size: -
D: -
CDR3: CASSFYGPNEQYF
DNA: TGTGCCAGCAGTTTCTACGGACCCAACGAGCAGTACTTC

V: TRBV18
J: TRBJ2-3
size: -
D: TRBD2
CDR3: CASSPSTSGSTDTQYF
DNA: TGTGCCAGCTCACCCTCGACTAGCGGGAGCACAGATACGCAGTATTTT

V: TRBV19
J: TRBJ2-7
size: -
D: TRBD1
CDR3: CASSTRQGSHEQYF
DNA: TGTGCCAGTAGTACCCGACAGGGTAGCCACGAGCAGTACTTC

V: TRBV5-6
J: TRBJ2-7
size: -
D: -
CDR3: CASSRSYEQYF
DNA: TGTGCCAGCAGCCGCTCCTACGAGCAGTACTTC

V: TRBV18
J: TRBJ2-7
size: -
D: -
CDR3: CASSPSVHEQYF
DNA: TGTGCCAGCTCACCATCTGTGCACGAGCAGTACTTC

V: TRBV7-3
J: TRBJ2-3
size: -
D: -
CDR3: CASSAIKGTQYF
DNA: TGTGCCAGCAGCGCAATCAAGGGTACGCAGTATTTT

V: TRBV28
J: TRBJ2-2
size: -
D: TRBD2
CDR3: CASSPAGLAHANTGELFF
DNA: TGTGCCAGCAGTCCAGCGGGACTAGCGCACGCGAACACCGGGGAGCTGTTTTTT

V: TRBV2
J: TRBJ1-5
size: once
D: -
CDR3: CASSEILRVLDNSNQPQHF
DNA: TGTGCCAGCAGTGAAATCCTTAGGGTTCTAGATAATAGCAATCAGCCCCAGCATTTT

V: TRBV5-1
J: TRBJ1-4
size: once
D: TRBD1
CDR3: CASRLDGTVNEKLFF
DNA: TGCGCCAGCAGGCTGGATGGGACAGTTAATGAAAAACTGTTTTTT

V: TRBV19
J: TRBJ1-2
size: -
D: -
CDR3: CASSPETGSYGYTF
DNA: TGTGCCAGTAGTCCGGAGACAGGTTCCTATGGCTACACCTTC

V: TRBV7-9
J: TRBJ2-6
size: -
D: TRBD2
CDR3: CASSFKTSGRTGANVLTF
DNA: TGTGCCAGCAGCTTTAAAACTAGCGGGAGAACAGGGGCCAACGTCCTGACTTTC

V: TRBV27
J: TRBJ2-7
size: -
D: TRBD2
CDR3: CASSLGLAGGPSSEQYF
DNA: TGTGCCAGCAGTTTGGGACTAGCGGGAGGGCCGTCCTCCGAGCAGTACTTC

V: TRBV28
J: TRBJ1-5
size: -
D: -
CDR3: CASSLAGVRQPQHF
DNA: TGTGCCAGCAGTTTAGCAGGGGTGAGACAGCCCCAGCATTTT

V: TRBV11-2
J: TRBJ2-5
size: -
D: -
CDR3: CASSLYPGLQETQYF
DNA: TGTGCCAGCAGCTTATACCCAGGGCTCCAAGAGACCCAGTACTTC

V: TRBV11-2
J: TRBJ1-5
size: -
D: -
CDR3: CASSLTDSNQPQHF
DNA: TGTGCCAGCAGCTTAACCGACAGCAATCAGCCCCAGCATTTT

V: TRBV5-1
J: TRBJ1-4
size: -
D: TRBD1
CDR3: CASSLDRGHEKLFF
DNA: TGCGCCAGCAGCTTGGACAGGGGGCATGAAAAACTGTTTTTT

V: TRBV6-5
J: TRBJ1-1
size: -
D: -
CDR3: CASSSQGTEAFF
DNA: TGTGCCAGCAGTTCACAGGGAACTGAAGCTTTCTTT

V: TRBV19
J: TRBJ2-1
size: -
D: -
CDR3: CASSPYFSSYNEQFF
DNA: TGTGCCAGTAGTCCATATTTTAGCTCCTACAATGAGCAGTTCTTC

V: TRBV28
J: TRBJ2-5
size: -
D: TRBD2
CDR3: CASSTGLAGGETQYF
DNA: TGTGCCAGCAGCACGGGACTAGCGGGAGGAGAGACCCAGTACTTC

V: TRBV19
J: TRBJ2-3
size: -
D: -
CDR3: CATRDLAPDTQYF
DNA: TGTGCCACCCGGGACTTAGCGCCAGATACGCAGTATTTT

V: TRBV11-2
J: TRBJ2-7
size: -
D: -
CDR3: CASSLNSYEQYF
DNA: TGTGCCAGCAGCTTAAACAGCTACGAGCAGTACTTC

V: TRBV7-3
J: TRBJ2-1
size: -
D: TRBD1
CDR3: CASSLDRANEQFF
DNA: TGTGCCAGCAGCCTAGACAGGGCCAATGAGCAGTTCTTC

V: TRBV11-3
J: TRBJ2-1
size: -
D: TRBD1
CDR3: CASSRKPGQGSNEQFF
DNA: TGTGCCAGCAGCCGAAAGCCGGGACAGGGGTCAAATGAGCAGTTCTTC

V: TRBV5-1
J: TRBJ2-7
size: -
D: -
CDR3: CASSPRASGNNEQYF
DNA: TGCGCCAGCAGCCCCCGGGCCTCGGGGAATAACGAGCAGTACTTC

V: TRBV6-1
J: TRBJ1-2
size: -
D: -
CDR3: CASSERSRVIYGYTF
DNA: TGTGCCAGCAGTGAAAGGTCCAGGGTTATATATGGCTACACCTTC

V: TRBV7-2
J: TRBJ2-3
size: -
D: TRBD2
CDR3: CASSVMGLEADTQYF
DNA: TGTGCCAGCAGCGTCATGGGACTAGAGGCGGATACGCAGTATTTT

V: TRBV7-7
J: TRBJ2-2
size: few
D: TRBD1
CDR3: CASSRQGADAGELFF
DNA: TGTGCCAGCAGTCGACAGGGGGCGGACGCCGGGGAGCTGTTTTTT

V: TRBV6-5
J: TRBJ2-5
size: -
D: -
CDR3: CASNRHGGETQYF
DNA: TGTGCCAGCAACCGACACGGAGGAGAGACCCAGTACTTC

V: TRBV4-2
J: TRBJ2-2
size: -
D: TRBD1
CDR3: CASSQDKGKCSTGTGDPGELFF
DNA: TGTGCCAGCAGCCAAGATAAAGGTAAGTGCAGTACCGGGACAGGGGACCCCGGGGAGCTGTTTTTT

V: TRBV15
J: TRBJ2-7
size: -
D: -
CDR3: CATSRDRTATGYF
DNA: TGTGCCACCAGCAGAGATCGAACGGCTACGGGGTACTTC